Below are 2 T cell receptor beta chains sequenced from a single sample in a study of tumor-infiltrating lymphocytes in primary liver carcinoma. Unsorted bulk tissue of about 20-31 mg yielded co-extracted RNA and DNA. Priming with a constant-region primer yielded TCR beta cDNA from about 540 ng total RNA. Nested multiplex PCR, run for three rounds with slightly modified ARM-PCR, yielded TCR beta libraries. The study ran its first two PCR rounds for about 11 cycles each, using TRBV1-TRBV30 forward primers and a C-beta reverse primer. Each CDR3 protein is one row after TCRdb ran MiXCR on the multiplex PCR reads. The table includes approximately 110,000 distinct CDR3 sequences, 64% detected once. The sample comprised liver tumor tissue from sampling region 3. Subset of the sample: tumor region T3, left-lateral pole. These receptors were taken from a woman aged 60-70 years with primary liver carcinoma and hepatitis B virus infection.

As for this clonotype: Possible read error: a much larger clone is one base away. Here the CDR3 DNA reads TGTGCCAGCAGCCAACCGGGAGAGGGGTCCTATGGCTACACCTTC. Amino acids: CASSQPGEGSYGYTF. The chain uses TRBV5-6 and TRBJ1-2; weak D call: TRBD1 (5 bases). This CDR3 comprises 15 residues. Trimming removed 4 bases at V and 4 bases at J, with 17 bases between. CDR1 and CDR2 (germline): SGHDT, YYEEEE. The entire variable domain, with the rest obtained from reference TRBV5-6 and TRBJ1-2, is as follows: DAGVTQSPTHLIKTRGQQVTLRCSPKSGHDTVSWYQQALGQGPQFIFQYYEEEERQRGNFPDRFSGHQFPNYSSELNVNALLLGDSALYLCASSQPGEGSYGYTFGSGTRLTVV.

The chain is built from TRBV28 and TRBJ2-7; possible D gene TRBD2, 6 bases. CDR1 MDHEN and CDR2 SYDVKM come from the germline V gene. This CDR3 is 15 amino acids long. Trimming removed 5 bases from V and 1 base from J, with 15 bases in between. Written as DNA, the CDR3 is TGTGCCAGCAGTCTGGCCAGGGCGGGGTCCTACGAGCAGTACTTC. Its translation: CASSLARAGSYEQYF.